The T cell receptor (beta chain) described here comes from a study of siplizumab effects on memory and regulatory T cells. V shed 5 bases and J shed 1 base, with 9 bases lying between them. The germline CDR1 and CDR2 sequences are SEHNR and FQNEAQ (reference sequence). This CDR3 is 14 amino acids long. The method was immunoSEQ multiplex PCR; TCRdb's version includes in-frame clones alone and lacks a portion of them. The data show 90,000 to 130,000 clones, around 90% seen once. This clone was detected a few times. The antigen remains undetermined. Whole-study findings and limits: Memory cells that were CD4+ and unstimulated gave rise to alloreactive sequences, which siplizumab significantly reduced.

This receptor was identified in a human donor in good health. The source material was CD4+ T cells sorted from blood. The chain links TRBV7-9 to TRBJ1-5; D is undetermined. The CDR3 loop is CASSLGWSNQPQHF. CDR3 sequence (DNA): TGTGCCAGCAGCCTTGGATGGAGCAATCAGCCCCAGCATTTT.